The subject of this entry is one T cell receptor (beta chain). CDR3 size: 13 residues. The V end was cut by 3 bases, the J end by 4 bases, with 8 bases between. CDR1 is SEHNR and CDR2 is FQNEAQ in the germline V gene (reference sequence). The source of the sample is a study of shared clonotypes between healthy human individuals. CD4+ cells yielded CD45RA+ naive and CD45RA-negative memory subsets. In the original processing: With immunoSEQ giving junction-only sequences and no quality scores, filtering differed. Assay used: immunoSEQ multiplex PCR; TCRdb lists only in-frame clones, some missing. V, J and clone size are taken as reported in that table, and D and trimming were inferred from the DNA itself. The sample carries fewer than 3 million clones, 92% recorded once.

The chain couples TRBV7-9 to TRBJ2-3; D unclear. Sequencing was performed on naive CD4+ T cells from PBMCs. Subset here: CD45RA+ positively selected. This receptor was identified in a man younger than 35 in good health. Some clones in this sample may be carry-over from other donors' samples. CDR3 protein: CASSFGWADTQYF. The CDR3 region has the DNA TGTGCCAGCAGCTTCGGGTGGGCAGATACGCAGTATTTT.